The 17 T cell receptor beta chains given below trace back to one sample, sequenced in a study of technical replicates of blood from a handful of donors. Clones were sequenced by immunoSEQ multiplex PCR, and TCRdb holds only the in-frame ones, with some missing. This sample has 15,000 or so clones, with roughly four fifths found just once. What was sequenced was PBMCs. The receptors originated from a human donor in good health.

The chain carries TRBV2 and TRBJ1-5; D remains unclear. V was cut by 6 bases and J by 9 bases, with 18 bases left in between. The CDR3 runs to 14 residues. Germline CDR1 SNHLY, CDR2 FYNNEI. The CDR3 protein is CASSELGRRGPQHF. The CDR3 DNA follows: TGTGCCAGCAGCGAACTAGGGCGGCGGGGGCCCCAGCATTTT.

This clone was found once. The gene calls are TRBV29-1 and TRBJ2-2; D unclear. V lost 3 bases to trimming and J lost 2 bases, with 7 bases between them. Germline loops: CDR1 SQVTM, CDR2 ANQGSEA. The CDR3 extends over 13 amino acids. Here the CDR3 reads CSVDVYNTGELFF. CDR3 nucleotide sequence: TGCAGCGTTGATGTCTACAACACCGGGGAGCTGTTTTTT.

This chain joins TRBV6-1 and TRBJ2-1; TRBD2 matches at 10 bases. Trimming at V came to 6 bases and at J to 7 bases, leaving 9 bases not matched to a gene. Germline V lookup: CDR1 MNHNS, CDR2 SASEGT. This CDR3 contains 15 residues. The CDR3 here is CASREGTSERNEQFF. CDR3 bases: TGTGCCAGCAGAGAGGGGACTAGCGAGCGGAATGAGCAGTTCTTC.

V and J are TRBV9 and TRBJ2-1; 8 bases match TRBD2. Germline V gene data show CDR1 as SGDLS and CDR2 as YYNGEE. This CDR3 spans 16 amino acids. V was clipped by 4 bases and J by 3 bases; unmatched bases: 9. The DNA for the CDR3 is TGTGCCAGCAGCCCAGAGGCTAGCGGGTTCTACAATGAGCAGTTCTTC. As protein: CASSPEASGFYNEQFF.

This chain connects TRBV10-3 to TRBJ1-1, with 7 nucleotides matching TRBD1. Germline V CDR1 and CDR2: ENHRY, SYGVKD. V was clipped by 2 bases and J by 2 bases; unmatched bases: 11. The length of the CDR3 is 17 residues. CDR3 in DNA: TGTGCCATCAGTGAGGTGGTTGGGGCAGGGGGTAACACTGAAGCTTTCTTT. It yields the protein CAISEVVGAGGNTEAFF.

This sequence joins TRBV18 and TRBJ2-2; no firm D call. CDR3 length: 16 amino acids. Trimming cost V 4 bases and J 0 bases, with 12 bases left between them. Looked up from germline, CDR1 is KGHSH and CDR2 is LQKENI. The CDR3 DNA reads TGTGCCAGCTCACAGTGGGCACAAACGAACACCGGGGAGCTGTTTTTT. Translated, it gives CASSQWAQTNTGELFF.

J is TRBJ2-2 and V is TRBV11-2; unclear D gene. The CDR3 covers 13 residues. With 4 bases removed from V and 5 bases from J, the gap between germline ends came to 8 bases. Germline values: CDR1 SGHAT, CDR2 FQNNGV. The CDR3 spells CASSYGRTGELFF. Written as DNA, the CDR3 is TGTGCCAGCAGCTACGGTCGGACCGGGGAGCTGTTTTTT.

The genes are TRBV4-2 and TRBJ2-2, with D possibly being TRBD2 (6 bases). Trimming removed 1 base from V and 8 bases from J, with 14 bases in between. From germline, CDR1 is LGHNA and CDR2 YNFKEQ. The CDR3 consists of 15 residues. In DNA, the CDR3 is TGTGCCAGCAGCCAAGCCCTGGGACTTCCGGGGGAGCTGTTTTTT. It translates to CASSQALGLPGELFF.

The chain carries TRBV6-6 and TRBJ2-5, with 11 bases identical to TRBD2. The CDR3 runs to 15 residues. Trimming at V came to 4 bases and at J to 4 bases, leaving 5 bases not matched to a gene. CDR1 is MNHNY, CDR2 SVGAGI, per germline (reference sequence). CDR3 in DNA: TGTGCCAGCAGTTTAGGACTAGCGGGCGGAGAGACCCAGTACTTC. Residues: CASSLGLAGGETQYF.

The chain joins TRBV6-4 to TRBJ2-1; 11 positions match TRBD2. J lost 8 bases, V lost 7 bases, and 10 bases had no gene match. The CDR3 runs to 15 residues. Germline V gene lookup returns CDR1 MRHNA and CDR2 SNTAGT. In nucleotides, the CDR3 is TGTGCCAGCACCAGGGGAACTAGCGGGAGTGATGAGCAGTTCTTC. Translated, it gives CASTRGTSGSDEQFF.

This chain uses TRBV30 with TRBJ2-6; unclear D gene. Deletions cut 5 bases from V and 0 bases from J, with 8 bases between. Germline V gene lookup returns CDR1 GTSNPN and CDR2 SVGIG (reference sequence). CDR3 size: 14 residues. DNA for the CDR3: TGTGCCTGGGCGAGCGACTCTGGGGCCAACGTCCTGACTTTC. This sequence encodes CAWASDSGANVLTF.

This chain uses TRBV10-3 with TRBJ1-4; D possibly corresponds to TRBD1 (5 bases). CDR3 length: 16 amino acids. Germline lookup yields CDR1 ENHRY and CDR2 SYGVKD. Trimming pared 2 bases from V and 0 bases from J, leaving 10 bases between. The CDR3 DNA is TGTGCCATCAGTGAGGGCAGGGCGGCAACTAATGAAAAACTGTTTTTT. It is translated as CAISEGRAATNEKLFF.

The sample holds a few counts of this clone. This chain joins TRBV6-1 and TRBJ2-1, with TRBD1 matching 11 bases. Germline values: CDR1 MNHNS, CDR2 SASEGT. Trimming cost V 3 bases and J 3 bases; bases outside gene matches: 1. The CDR3 runs 15 residues. The CDR3 DNA follows: TGTGCCAGCAGTGAGGGGACAGGGGGCTACAATGAGCAGTTCTTC. Its translation is CASSEGTGGYNEQFF.

V gene TRBV27 combines with J gene TRBJ2-7; 9 nucleotides align to TRBD1. The germline V gene has CDR1 MNHEY and CDR2 SMNVEV (reference sequence). V gave up 6 bases and J gave up 4 bases; unmatched junction bases: 7. This CDR3 region has 14 residues. The CDR3 DNA is TGTGCCAGCAGACTACCGGGACAGGGTTACGAGCAGTACTTC. Amino acids: CASRLPGQGYEQYF.

This clone was recorded a few times. This rearrangement joins TRBV2 to TRBJ2-7; TRBD1 might be the D (6 bases). Germline CDR1 is SNHLY and CDR2 is FYNNEI. The germline V and J ends were trimmed by 6 bases and 2 bases, with 14 bases remaining between them. This CDR3 spans 14 amino acids. The CDR3 reads CASSATGLTYEQYF. The CDR3 DNA reads as TGTGCCAGCAGCGCAACAGGGTTGACCTACGAGCAGTACTTC.

The chain carries TRBV6-1 and TRBJ2-7, with 8 bases fitting TRBD1. Trimming took 5 bases from V and 6 from J; bases not matched to a gene: 9. The CDR3 covers 14 residues. CDR1 is MNHNS, CDR2 SASEGT, per germline. The CDR3 sequence is CASSPGTGSGEQYF. CDR3 DNA sequence: TGTGCCAGCAGTCCCGGGACAGGATCGGGCGAGCAGTACTTC.

This clone has a single count. The rearrangement uses TRBV5-1 and TRBJ1-3; D ambiguous. V was cut by 0 bases and J by 1 base, with 11 bases left in between. Looked up from germline, CDR1 is SGHRS and CDR2 is YFSETQ. This CDR3 region has 16 residues. The CDR3 DNA is TGCGCCAGCAGCTTGGGTTACGGGATGTCTGGAAACACCATATATTTT. Residues: CASSLGYGMSGNTIYF.